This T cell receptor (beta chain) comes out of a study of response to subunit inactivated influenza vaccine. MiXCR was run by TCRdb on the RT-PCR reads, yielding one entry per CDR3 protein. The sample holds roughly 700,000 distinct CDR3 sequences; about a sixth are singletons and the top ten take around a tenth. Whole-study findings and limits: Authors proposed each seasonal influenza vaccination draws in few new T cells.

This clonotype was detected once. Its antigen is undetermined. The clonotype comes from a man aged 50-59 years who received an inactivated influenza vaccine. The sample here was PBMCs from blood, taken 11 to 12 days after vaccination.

The CDR3 reads CASSLGGGGIRVEAFF. The CDR3 nucleotides read TGTGCCAGCAGCTTAGGCGGAGGAGGAATCCGGGTTGAAGCTTTCTTT. The chain uses TRBV13 and TRBJ1-1; D unresolved. CDR1 PRHDT and CDR2 FYEKMQ come from the germline V gene (reference sequence). CDR3 length: 16 residues. Trimming shortened V by 0 bases and J by 7 bases, and 18 bases separated the two germline ends.